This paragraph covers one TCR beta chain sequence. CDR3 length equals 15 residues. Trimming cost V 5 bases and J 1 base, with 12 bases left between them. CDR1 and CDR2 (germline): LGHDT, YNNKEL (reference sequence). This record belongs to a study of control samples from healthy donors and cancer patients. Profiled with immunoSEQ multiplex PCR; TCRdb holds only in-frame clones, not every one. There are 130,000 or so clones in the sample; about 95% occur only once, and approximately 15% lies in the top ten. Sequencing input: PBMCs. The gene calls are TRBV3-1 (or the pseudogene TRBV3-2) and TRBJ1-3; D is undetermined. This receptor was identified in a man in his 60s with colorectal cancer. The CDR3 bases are TGTGCCAGCAGCTCAGACCGCTCTTCTGGAAACACCATATATTTT. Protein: CASSSDRSSGNTIYF.